These 29 T cell receptor beta chains originate from one sample sequenced in a study of T cell responses to AZD1222 COVID-19 vaccine. Produced via immunoSEQ multiplex PCR; TCRdb's table is partial and in-frame only. This sample has 150,000 or so clones, with around nine tenths found just once. Sequenced material: peripheral blood, taken after recovery from COVID-19. The source is an adult who had recovered from COVID-19.

The chain carries TRBV7-3 and TRBJ1-5; possibly TRBD1 for D (6 bases). Looked up from germline, CDR1 is SGHTA and CDR2 is FQGTGA. The CDR3 is 13 amino acids. Trimming pared 6 bases from V and 7 bases from J, leaving 13 bases between. The DNA for the CDR3 is TGTGCCAGCAGTGTGGGGGCCGGGCAGCCCCAGCATTTT. This gives the protein CASSVGAGQPQHF.

The chain recombines TRBV3-1 (or the pseudogene TRBV3-2) with TRBJ2-1, with TRBD1 identical over 11 bases. The V segment lost 6 bases and the J segment 3 bases; nucleotides outside the gene matches: 16. The germline gives CDR1 LGHDT, CDR2 YNNKEL (reference sequence). The CDR3 contains 19 residues. Written as DNA, the CDR3 is TGTGCCAGCAGTCTTCTTTGGACAGGGGGCACCCTCGGCTACAATGAGCAGTTCTTC. Protein: CASSLLWTGGTLGYNEQFF.

The J gene is TRBJ1-6, the V gene TRBV25-1, with TRBD1 matching 8 bases. The CDR3 length is 15 residues. Germline-derived CDR1 and CDR2 are MGHDK and SYGVNS. V was clipped by 3 bases and J by 9 bases; unmatched bases: 7. For the CDR3, the DNA is TGTGCCAGCAGTGATCCCTCACAGGGGGGTTCACCCCTCCACTTT. This translates into CASSDPSQGGSPLHF.

The V gene is TRBV29-1, the J gene TRBJ2-3; 10 bases are shared with TRBD1. Looked up from germline, CDR1 is SQVTM and CDR2 is ANQGSEA. J was trimmed by 5 bases and V by 1 base; bases with no gene match: 3. The CDR3 has 14 residues. The CDR3 here is CSVEGTGGRDTQYF. The CDR3 nucleotides read TGCAGCGTTGAAGGGACAGGGGGAAGAGATACGCAGTATTTT.

This clone was found a few times. The chain couples TRBV5-4 to TRBJ2-1, with TRBD2 matching over 10 bases. The V and J ends lost 4 bases and 6 bases, in that order; junction bases with no gene match: 7. Germline CDR1 reads SGHNT; CDR2 reads YYREEE (reference sequence). CDR3 length: 15 amino acids. CDR3 protein: CASSGGIAGGNEQFF. The CDR3 DNA sequence: TGTGCCAGCAGCGGAGGGATAGCGGGGGGCAATGAGCAGTTCTTC. The variable domain in full, completed from reference TRBV5-4 and TRBJ2-1, reads ETGVTQSPTHLIKTRGQQVTLRCSSQSGHNTVSWYQQALGQGPQFIFQYYREEENGRGNFPPRFSGLQFPNYSSELNVNALELDDSALYLCASSGGIAGGNEQFFGPGTRLTVL.

This CDR3 reads CASSWDLNTGELFF. The CDR3 nucleotides read TGTGCCAGCTCATGGGACTTGAACACCGGGGAGCTGTTTTTT. The V call is TRBV18, the J call TRBJ2-2; weak D call: TRBD2 (6 bases). CDR1 and CDR2 (germline): KGHSH, LQKENI. Trimming took off 5 bases at V and 1 base at J, with 8 bases between the two ends. The CDR3 consists of 14 residues.

V usage is TRBV24-1 and J usage is TRBJ1-2, with D perhaps matching TRBD1 (6 bases). The CDR3 loop spans 13 amino acids. V lost 4 bases to trimming and J lost 6 bases, with 11 bases between them. Per germline, CDR1 KGHDR and CDR2 SFDVKD. CDR3 region: CATSETTGHGYTF. CDR3 DNA: TGTGCCACCAGTGAAACCACAGGGCATGGCTACACCTTC.

The chain joins TRBV14 to TRBJ1-2; perhaps TRBD1 as D (5 bases). Deletions cut 4 bases from V and 8 bases from J, with 14 bases between. Germline V gene lookup returns CDR1 SGHDN and CDR2 FVKESK. The CDR3 runs 13 residues. The CDR3 region has the DNA TGTGCCAGCAGCCCCTTACAGGCCCGGGGCTACACCTTC. Protein sequence: CASSPLQARGYTF.

This clone was counted between two and nine times. V usage is TRBV24-1 and J usage is TRBJ2-5; D uncertain. V lost 3 bases to trimming and J lost 0 bases, with 10 bases between them. CDR1 KGHDR and CDR2 SFDVKD come from the germline V gene. This CDR3 is built from 15 residues. The CDR3 nucleotides read TGTGCCACCAGTGATGCTGGTACAGACCAAGAGACCCAGTACTTC. Translating gives CATSDAGTDQETQYF.

This chain joins TRBV28 and TRBJ2-4, with 7 bases aligning to TRBD2. The CDR3 is made up of 15 amino acids. Per the germline V gene, CDR1 is MDHEN and CDR2 is SYDVKM. V dropped 9 bases and J dropped 0; count of bases not matched to a gene: 8. The CDR3 loop is CARLTGGIAKNIQYF. CDR3 nucleotides: TGTGCCAGGCTAACGGGGGGAATAGCCAAAAACATTCAGTACTTC.

This clone was picked up a small number of times. The V call is TRBV5-5, the J call TRBJ2-2; D is uncertain. CDR1 is SGHKS, CDR2 YYEKEE, per germline (reference sequence). The CDR3 loop spans 15 amino acids. V was shortened by 0 bases and J by 4 bases, with 10 bases between the two germline ends. Here the CDR3 DNA reads TGTGCCAGCAGCTTGGCATCGACGGCCACCGGGGAGCTGTTTTTT. Protein: CASSLASTATGELFF. Full variable domain (rest looked up from reference TRBV5-5 and TRBJ2-2): DAGVTQSPTHLIKTRGQQVTLRCSPISGHKSVSWYQQVLGQGPQFIFQYYEKEERGRGNFPDRFSARQFPNYSSELNVNALLLGDSALYLCASSLASTATGELFFGEGSRLTVL.

CDR3 coding DNA: TGCAGTGCTCAGGCGGGTCCCGAGCAGTACTTC. This translates into CSAQAGPEQYF. The chain couples TRBV20-1 to TRBJ2-7; a weak D match, TRBD2 (5 bases). V was pared by 5 bases and J by 6 bases, with 11 bases between. This CDR3 region has 11 residues. Germline-derived CDR1 and CDR2 are DFQATT and SNEGSKA (reference sequence).

V and J are TRBV19 and TRBJ1-2; 10 bases fit TRBD1. The CDR3 spans 15 residues. In germline, CDR1 is LNHDA, CDR2 SQIVND (reference sequence). The V gene end was trimmed by 8 bases and the J gene end by 8 bases; junction bases not matched to a gene: 14. CDR3 amino acids: CASFVPGTGAEGYTF. The CDR3 DNA follows: TGTGCCAGTTTTGTTCCCGGGACAGGGGCTGAAGGCTACACCTTC. Looking up the rest from reference TRBV19 and TRBJ1-2 gives the full variable domain: DGGITQSPKYLFRKEGQNVTLSCEQNLNHDAMYWYRQDPGQGLRLIYYSQIVNDFQKGDIAEGYSVSREKKESFPLTVTSAQKNPTAFYLCASFVPGTGAEGYTFGSGTRLTVV.

The gene calls are TRBV29-1 and TRBJ1-2; 10 nucleotides match TRBD1. V dropped 6 bases and J dropped 7; count of bases not matched to a gene: 11. The CDR3 is made up of 14 amino acids. Germline CDR1 SQVTM, CDR2 ANQGSEA. CDR3 loop: CSVGDRGLISGYTF. CDR3 DNA: TGCAGCGTGGGGGACAGGGGATTAATAAGTGGCTACACCTTC.

This chain links TRBV6-6 with TRBJ1-1; TRBD1 might be the D (5 bases). Germline loops: CDR1 MNHNY, CDR2 SVGAGI (reference sequence). The V end was cut by 6 bases, the J end by 0 bases, with 14 bases between. This CDR3 is 15 amino acids long. CDR3 in amino acids: CASSFREGLNTEAFF. As DNA, the CDR3 is TGTGCCAGCAGCTTCAGGGAGGGTCTGAACACTGAAGCTTTCTTT.

The chain uses TRBV11-3 and TRBJ2-1; D may be TRBD2 (6 bases). CDR3 length equals 12 residues. The germline gives CDR1 SGHNT, CDR2 YENEEA. Trimming took off 5 bases at V and 6 bases at J, with 8 bases between the two ends. The CDR3: CASSAGFNEQFF. CDR3 DNA: TGTGCCAGCAGCGCGGGGTTCAATGAGCAGTTCTTC.

This clone has a single count. This rearrangement joins TRBV7-2 to TRBJ1-2; D is undetermined. CDR1 and CDR2 from the germline V gene are SGHTA and FQGNSA. Trimming took 1 base from V and 2 from J, leaving 5 bases between them. The CDR3 covers 13 residues. The CDR3, as DNA: TGTGCCAGCAGCTTAGGTCTAAACTATGGCTACACCTTC. This translates into CASSLGLNYGYTF.

The rearrangement uses TRBV9 and TRBJ1-1; TRBD1 is a possible D gene (5 bases). CDR1 is SGDLS, CDR2 YYNGEE, per germline. This CDR3 contains 15 residues. Trimming removed 0 bases at V and 0 bases at J, with 9 bases between. CDR3: CASSVAPGMNTEAFF. The DNA for the CDR3 is TGTGCCAGCAGCGTAGCGCCAGGGATGAACACTGAAGCTTTCTTT.

The chain combines TRBV19 with TRBJ2-3; D is uncertain. Germline V gives CDR1 LNHDA, CDR2 SQIVND (reference sequence). V was pared by 5 bases and J by 2 bases, with 14 bases between. This CDR3 region has 15 residues. CDR3 sequence: CASSSRPLTTDTQYF. The CDR3 DNA is TGTGCCAGTAGTTCCAGGCCTCTGACCACAGATACGCAGTATTTT.

This sequence joins TRBV11-2 and TRBJ2-7; 10 nucleotides agree with TRBD2. CDR1 and CDR2 (germline): SGHAT, FQNNGV. The V segment lost 5 bases and the J segment 4 bases; nucleotides outside the gene matches: 8. The CDR3 has 15 amino acids. DNA of the CDR3: TGTGCCAGCAGCCCAGGACTAGCGGCCGAGTACGAGCAGTACTTC. Translating gives CASSPGLAAEYEQYF. Supplemented by reference TRBV11-2 and TRBJ2-7, the full variable domain reads EAGVAQSPRYKIIEKRQSVAFWCNPISGHATLYWYQQILGQGPKLLIQFQNNGVVDDSQLPKDRFSAERLKGVDSTLKIQPAKLEDSAVYLCASSPGLAAEYEQYFGPGTRLTVT.

V gene TRBV5-6 combines with J gene TRBJ2-1; D gene unclear. The CDR3 is made up of 17 amino acids. V lost 2 bases and J 8 bases, leaving 23 bases between the germline ends. The germline V gene encodes CDR1 SGHDT and CDR2 YYEEEE. The CDR3 loop reads CASSFWAALSEIDEQFF. The DNA for the CDR3 is TGTGCCAGCAGCTTTTGGGCGGCCCTATCCGAAATCGATGAGCAGTTCTTC.

The rearrangement joins TRBV11-3 to TRBJ1-2; D may be TRBD1 (5 bases). Trimming removed 7 bases from V and 2 bases from J, with 14 bases in between. This CDR3 has 14 amino acids. Germline CDR1 SGHNT, CDR2 YENEEA. CDR3 protein: CASTPPRVNYGYTF. The CDR3 coding sequence is TGTGCCAGCACCCCCCCCAGGGTGAACTATGGCTACACCTTC.

The V gene is TRBV5-6, the J gene TRBJ2-2; tentative D call: TRBD2 (5 bases). Germline CDR1 reads SGHDT; CDR2 reads YYEEEE. Trimming shortened V by 3 bases and J by 5 bases, and 14 bases separated the two germline ends. This CDR3 is 15 amino acids long. This chain's CDR3 is CASSSYGDGTGELFF. In nucleotides, the CDR3 is TGTGCCAGCAGCTCCTACGGGGATGGAACCGGGGAGCTGTTTTTT.

This clone was detected once. The genes are TRBV7-9 and TRBJ1-6, with D maybe TRBD1 (6 bases). The CDR3 is 16 amino acids. The germline V and J ends were trimmed by 5 bases and 8 bases, with 19 bases remaining between them. CDR1 is SEHNR and CDR2 is FQNEAQ in the germline V gene (reference sequence). The CDR3 DNA is TGTGCCAGCAGCCCGAACAGGGAAATATCAGATTCACCCCTCCACTTT. Translated, it gives CASSPNREISDSPLHF.

This clone appeared a few times. The gene calls are TRBV7-3 and TRBJ1-2; 9 bases fit TRBD1. Germline loops: CDR1 SGHTA, CDR2 FQGTGA. This CDR3 contains 15 residues. Germline trimming cut 5 bases from V and 4 bases from J; bases unmatched to any gene: 8. The CDR3 DNA reads TGTGCCAGCAGCCCGGGACAGGGTAGTGCCTATGGCTACACCTTC. Translated: CASSPGQGSAYGYTF.

The chain is built from TRBV4-2 and TRBJ2-2, with 9 bases lining up with TRBD2. Trimming cost V 0 bases and J 10 bases; bases outside gene matches: 12. This CDR3 comprises 17 residues. Germline V gene lookup returns CDR1 LGHNA and CDR2 YNFKEQ. Written as DNA, the CDR3 is TGTGCCAGCAGCCAAGATTCGCCCGGCGGGGGGGCCGAGGAGCTGTTTTTT. This sequence encodes CASSQDSPGGGAEELFF.

The chain employs TRBV28 and TRBJ1-5; 8 bases line up with TRBD1. CDR3 size: 16 residues. CDR1 and CDR2 from the germline V gene are MDHEN and SYDVKM. After removal of 6 bases from V and 6 bases from J, the junction contained 13 bases not matched to a gene. CDR3 in DNA: TGTGCCAGCAGCGAGACAGGGGTGGGGGACCGTCAGCCCCAGCATTTT. The encoded protein is CASSETGVGDRQPQHF.

The CDR3 here is CASSLTSGRFNEQFF. CDR3 nucleotides: TGTGCCAGCAGTTTAACTAGCGGGAGATTCAATGAGCAGTTCTTC. V gene TRBV27 combines with J gene TRBJ2-1, with 11 bases lining up with TRBD2. The germline CDR1 and CDR2 sequences are MNHEY and SMNVEV (reference sequence). Unmatched junction bases numbered 3, after V lost 2 bases and J lost 6 bases. This CDR3 spans 15 amino acids.

The genes are TRBV10-3 and TRBJ2-7; D is possibly TRBD1 or TRBD2 (9 bases each). The CDR3 is 14 amino acids. Germline CDR1 and CDR2: ENHRY and SYGVKD. V was trimmed by 8 bases and J by 2 bases, leaving 16 bases between them. The CDR3 loop reads CAIAGGTGTYEQYF. As DNA, the CDR3 is TGTGCCATCGCGGGGGGGACAGGGACCTACGAGCAGTACTTC.